Listed below are T cell receptor beta chains from one sample, sequenced in a study of blood T cells in healthy people across ages. TCRdb recomputed calls from the 5' RACE reads with MiXCR, one row per CDR3 protein. The table lists about 1 million distinct CDR3 sequences, under 55% of them singletons, with approximately 17% in the top ten. Material: blood. The receptors were gathered from a woman aged 60-70 years in good health. The CDR3 runs from the conserved cysteine through the conserved F or W. D genes are given only for firm matches. Clone size is stated in some rows and not others, as once, few, many or a class when expanded.

DNA	CDR3	length	V	J	size	D
TGTGCCAGCCAGGGGGACGGAAATCAGCCCCAGCATTTT	CASQGDGNQPQHF	13	TRBV6-1	TRBJ1-5	few	TRBD1
TGCGCCAGCAGCCCGGACGGAGACAATGAGCAGTTCTTC	CASSPDGDNEQFF	13	TRBV5-1	TRBJ2-1	few	NA
TGCGCCAGCAGCTTAGAACAGGGGTTAAACATTCAGTACTTC	CASSLEQGLNIQYF	14	TRBV5-1	TRBJ2-4	NA	TRBD1
TGCGCCAGCAGCTTGGTCTCTAGCGGGGGCGGTGAGCAGTTCTTC	CASSLVSSGGGEQFF	15	TRBV5-1	TRBJ2-1	NA	TRBD2
TGTGCCAGCAGCCAAGTCTCCGTCGCGGGAGAAGAGACCCAGTACTTC	CASSQVSVAGEETQYF	16	TRBV4-2	TRBJ2-5	NA	TRBD2
TGCGCCAGCAGTGGCAACAGGGACCGCAATGAGCAGTTCTTC	CASSGNRDRNEQFF	14	TRBV10-1	TRBJ2-1	few	NA
TGTGCCAGCAGCCAGACCTTCGACAGTTTTTCCTACAATGAGCAGTTCTTC	CASSQTFDSFSYNEQFF	17	TRBV7-2	TRBJ2-1	NA	NA
TGTGCCAGCCGTGGACAGGGATTATACGAGCAGTACTTC	CASRGQGLYEQYF	13	TRBV25-1	TRBJ2-7	many	TRBD1
TGTGCCAGCAGCGAACGTCCCAGTTACACTGAAGCTTTCTTT	CASSERPSYTEAFF	14	TRBV6-2/TRBV6-3	TRBJ1-1	NA	NA
TGTGCCAGCAGTATACCCCGTGGGACAGGGTACAATGAGCAGTTCTTC	CASSIPRGTGYNEQFF	16	TRBV27	TRBJ2-1	NA	TRBD1
TGTGCCAGCAGTGAATATCGGGGCGCTCAATATGGCTACACCTTC	CASSEYRGAQYGYTF	15	TRBV2	TRBJ1-2	few	NA
TGTGCCAGCAGGCCCATAGCGGGAGTGCACAATGAGCAGTACTTC	CASRPIAGVHNEQYF	15	TRBV11-2	TRBJ2-7	NA	TRBD2
TGTGCCAGCACCCTTAGCGGGAGGGCCAACAATGAGCAGTTCTTC	CASTLSGRANNEQFF	15	TRBV12-3/TRBV12-4	TRBJ2-1	NA	TRBD2
TGTGCCAGCAGTTTAAGACAGGCCGGGAGTGGCTACACCTTC	CASSLRQAGSGYTF	14	TRBV12-3/TRBV12-4	TRBJ1-2	NA	NA
TGTGCCAGCTCACCAGATATCGACAGGGGCAGGCCCCAGCATTTT	CASSPDIDRGRPQHF	15	TRBV18	TRBJ1-5	few	TRBD1
TGCAGCGTCACGTCGGACACTCCATCTACGCAGTATTTT	CSVTSDTPSTQYF	13	TRBV29-1	TRBJ2-3	few	NA
TGTGCCACCAGCAGAGTTACAGTTTACAATGAGCAGTTCTTC	CATSRVTVYNEQFF	14	TRBV15	TRBJ2-1	NA	NA
TGTGCCAGCAGTTTATCTCTGGGGTCAGACAATGAGCAGTTCTTC	CASSLSLGSDNEQFF	15	TRBV27	TRBJ2-1	NA	NA
TGTGCCAGCAGCTTAGCGCTGTTCGGACAGGGCGAAGAGACCCAGTACTTC	CASSLALFGQGEETQYF	17	TRBV7-8	TRBJ2-5	few	TRBD1
TGTGCCAGCAGTTCCCGCCCCCACGACAAGGCGGGACCCTCCTATAATTCACCCCTCCACTTT	CASSSRPHDKAGPSYNSPLHF	21	TRBV6-5	TRBJ1-6	NA	NA
TGTGCCATACTTCCACCGGGACTAGCTCAAGGGACCCAGTTCTTC	CAILPPGLAQGTQFF	15	TRBV7-9	TRBJ2-1	NA	TRBD2
TGTGCCAGCAGCCAAGTTGACCGGAGCACTGAAGCTTTCTTT	CASSQVDRSTEAFF	14	TRBV14	TRBJ1-1	few	NA
TGTGCCAGCAGTGGAGCAGGACTAGCGGGAGAGACCCAGTACTTC	CASSGAGLAGETQYF	15	TRBV28	TRBJ2-5	few	TRBD2
TGTGCCAGCAGCCCCCGTGAAAAACTGTTTTTT	CASSPREKLFF	11	TRBV28	TRBJ1-4	few	NA
TGTGCCACCAGCCCCCGGACAGGGGGAGAGACCCAGTACTTC	CATSPRTGGETQYF	14	TRBV15	TRBJ2-5	NA	TRBD1
TGCAGCGTCGACAGGGGCAATGAGCAGTTCTTC	CSVDRGNEQFF	11	TRBV29-1	TRBJ2-1	many	TRBD1
TGTGCCAGCAGCGTGGGACTAGCGGGAGCTGGGGCATACAATGAGCAGTTCTTC	CASSVGLAGAGAYNEQFF	18	TRBV9	TRBJ2-1	NA	TRBD2
TGTGCCAGCAGCGCGACGGTAGGGGGCGATGAGCAGTACTTC	CASSATVGGDEQYF	14	TRBV9	TRBJ2-5	few	TRBD1
TGTGCCAGCAGCTTATGGCAGGGTACGGAAAAACTGTTTTTT	CASSLWQGTEKLFF	14	TRBV7-9	TRBJ1-4	NA	NA
TGTGCCCGCAGCCCTGGGACAGGGTTGAACACTGAAGCTTTCTTT	CARSPGTGLNTEAFF	15	TRBV11-2	TRBJ1-1	NA	TRBD1
TGTGCCAGCAGTTCCTTTTCTCGGCGTGTCGGCGGAGATTACGAGCAGTACTTC	CASSSFSRRVGGDYEQYF	18	TRBV6-5	TRBJ2-7	NA	NA
TGCGCCAGCAGCTTGGGCGGGGGCAACTACGAGCAGTACTTC	CASSLGGGNYEQYF	14	TRBV5-1	TRBJ2-7	many	NA
TGTGCCAGCAGGAAACTAGCGGGAACGAGCTCCTACGAGCAGTACTTC	CASRKLAGTSSYEQYF	16	TRBV6-2/TRBV6-3	TRBJ2-7	few	TRBD2
TGCAGCGTTGTAGAGCCCTCCTACAATGAGCAGTACTTC	CSVVEPSYNEQYF	13	TRBV29-1	TRBJ2-7	NA	NA
TGTGCCAGCAATCAGGTCGGGAGCACAGATACGCAGTATTTT	CASNQVGSTDTQYF	14	TRBV7-8	TRBJ2-3	few	NA
TGTGCCAGCAGTTTAAACCCACAGGGGGCGTATGGCTACACCTTC	CASSLNPQGAYGYTF	15	TRBV27	TRBJ1-2	few	TRBD1
TGCAGTGCTCGCGCTCCGGCAAATGAAAAACTGTTTTTT	CSARAPANEKLFF	13	TRBV20-1	TRBJ1-4	few	NA
TGTGCCAGCAGCCCCCAGCCCCATCTAGCGGGAGAAGAGACCCAGTACTTC	CASSPQPHLAGEETQYF	17	TRBV7-6	TRBJ2-5	NA	TRBD2
TGTGCCAGCAGTTTACGACATTCGCATCCTTCAGATACGCAGTATTTT	CASSLRHSHPSDTQYF	16	TRBV27	TRBJ2-3	NA	NA
TGTGCCAACAGCGTAGGGTTATTCGGCGGGATGTCCCCCACAGATACGCAGTATTTT	CANSVGLFGGMSPTDTQYF	19	TRBV9	TRBJ2-3	NA	NA
TGTGCCAGCAGCGGGGACACCGTCGGGTATCGAGTGACCCAGTACTTC	CASSGDTVGYRVTQYF	16	TRBV27	TRBJ2-5	NA	NA
TGCAGTGCTAATAGCGGGAGGGGGTTCTACGAGCAGTACTTC	CSANSGRGFYEQYF	14	TRBV20-1	TRBJ2-7	NA	TRBD2
TGTGCCATCAGGCCCGGGACAGGGGGCTTGGAGACCCAGTACTTC	CAIRPGTGGLETQYF	15	TRBV10-3	TRBJ2-5	many	TRBD1
TGTGCCAGCAGTGAAAGGGCGGGACGGACTAGGGGCTACACCTTC	CASSERAGRTRGYTF	15	TRBV2	TRBJ1-2	NA	NA
TGTGCCAGCAGCTTATCGAGTGCGGGACCCCTACACAATGAGCAGTTCTTC	CASSLSSAGPLHNEQFF	17	TRBV7-6	TRBJ2-1	NA	NA
TGTGCCAGCAGGGTATCCCCCACCGAGCAGTACTTC	CASRVSPTEQYF	12	TRBV28	TRBJ2-7	NA	NA
TGTGCCTGGAGTCGAACTAGCACGGTCGATACGCAGTATTTT	CAWSRTSTVDTQYF	14	TRBV30	TRBJ2-3	NA	NA
TGTGCCAGCAGTCTTCAAACCGCTCACAGAGAGCAGTTCTTC	CASSLQTAHREQFF	14	TRBV27	TRBJ2-1	few	NA
TGTGCCAACAGTTACGCGGCAGATACGCAGTATTTT	CANSYAADTQYF	12	TRBV6-6	TRBJ2-3	NA	NA
TGTGCCTCCAAGACAGGGGGCTTTGTTGTTGGTGAAAAACTGTTTTTT	CASKTGGFVVGEKLFF	16	TRBV27	TRBJ1-4	NA	TRBD1
TGTGCCAGCAGCCCGCAAGTCGGGAGGATTCACGAGCAGTACTTC	CASSPQVGRIHEQYF	15	TRBV27	TRBJ2-7	NA	TRBD2
TGTGCCAGCAGCTTAGTTGGGACAGGGGTAAACATTCAGTACTTC	CASSLVGTGVNIQYF	15	TRBV7-2	TRBJ2-4	few	TRBD1
TGCAGTGTCGGGCTAGCGGCCTACAATGAGCAGTTCTTC	CSVGLAAYNEQFF	13	TRBV20-1	TRBJ2-1	NA	TRBD2
TGTGCCAGCAGCCCATCAAGGGCCTACGAGCAGTACTTC	CASSPSRAYEQYF	13	TRBV6-2/TRBV6-3	TRBJ2-7	NA	NA
TGTGCCACCAGCAGAGTGACAGGGGGTATCCAAGAGACCCAGTACTTC	CATSRVTGGIQETQYF	16	TRBV15	TRBJ2-5	few	TRBD1
TGCGCCAGCAGCTCCAGGGCAGAAGAGACCCAGTACTTC	CASSSRAEETQYF	13	TRBV5-1	TRBJ2-5	once	NA
TGCAGTGCTAGGGGTGGGACGGGGGACCCCTACGAGCAGTACTTC	CSARGGTGDPYEQYF	15	TRBV20-1	TRBJ2-7	NA	NA
TGTGCCAGCAGTCTGAGTGGCGGCTACACCTTC	CASSLSGGYTF	11	TRBV25-1	TRBJ1-2	NA	NA
TGCAGCGTTGAAAGGTGGACAGGGGGCCGCTCTGGGGCCAACGTCCTGACTTTC	CSVERWTGGRSGANVLTF	18	TRBV29-1	TRBJ2-6	NA	TRBD1
TGCGCCAGCAGCTTTTTCGCACAGGAGACCGCAACTAATGAAAAACTGTTTTTT	CASSFFAQETATNEKLFF	18	TRBV5-1	TRBJ1-4	NA	NA